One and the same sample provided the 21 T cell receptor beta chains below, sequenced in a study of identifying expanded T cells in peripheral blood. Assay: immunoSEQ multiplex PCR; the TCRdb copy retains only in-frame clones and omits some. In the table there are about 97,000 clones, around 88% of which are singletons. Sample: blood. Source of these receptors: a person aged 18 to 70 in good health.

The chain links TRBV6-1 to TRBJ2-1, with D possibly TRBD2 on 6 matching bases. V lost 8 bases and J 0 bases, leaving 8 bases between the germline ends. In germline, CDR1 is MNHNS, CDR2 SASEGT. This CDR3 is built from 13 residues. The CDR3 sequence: CASGGYSYNEQFF. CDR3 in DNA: TGTGCCAGCGGGGGGTACTCCTACAATGAGCAGTTCTTC.

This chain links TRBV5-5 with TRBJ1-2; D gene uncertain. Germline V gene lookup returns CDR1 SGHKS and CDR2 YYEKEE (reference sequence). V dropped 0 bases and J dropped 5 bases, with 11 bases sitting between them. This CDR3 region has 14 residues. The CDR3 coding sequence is TGTGCCAGCAGCTTGGGTACAGCCTTGTATGGCTACACCTTC. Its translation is CASSLGTALYGYTF.

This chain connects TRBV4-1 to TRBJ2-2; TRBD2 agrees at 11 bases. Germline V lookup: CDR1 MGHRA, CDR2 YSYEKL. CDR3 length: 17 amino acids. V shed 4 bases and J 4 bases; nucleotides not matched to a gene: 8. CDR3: CASSLVSGGASTGELFF. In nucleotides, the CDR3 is TGCGCCAGCAGCCTCGTTAGCGGGGGGGCCTCCACCGGGGAGCTGTTTTTT.

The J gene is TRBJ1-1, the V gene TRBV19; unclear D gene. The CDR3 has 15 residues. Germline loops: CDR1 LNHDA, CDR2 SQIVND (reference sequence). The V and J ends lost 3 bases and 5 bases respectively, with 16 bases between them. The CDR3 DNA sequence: TGTGCCAGTAGTATTGGAGGGTCATATAAGACTGAAGCTTTCTTT. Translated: CASSIGGSYKTEAFF.

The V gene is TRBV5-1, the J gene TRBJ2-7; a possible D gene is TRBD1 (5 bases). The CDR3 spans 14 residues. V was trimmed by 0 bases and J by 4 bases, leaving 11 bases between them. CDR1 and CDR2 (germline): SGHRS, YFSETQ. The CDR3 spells CASSLGGAAYEQYF. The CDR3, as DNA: TGCGCCAGCAGCTTGGGTGGGGCAGCTTACGAGCAGTACTTC.

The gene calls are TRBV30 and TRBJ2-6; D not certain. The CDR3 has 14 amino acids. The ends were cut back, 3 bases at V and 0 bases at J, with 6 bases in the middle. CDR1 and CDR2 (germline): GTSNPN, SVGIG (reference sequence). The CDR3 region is CAWRELSGANVLTF. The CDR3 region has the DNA TGTGCCTGGAGAGAACTCTCTGGGGCCAACGTCCTGACTTTC.

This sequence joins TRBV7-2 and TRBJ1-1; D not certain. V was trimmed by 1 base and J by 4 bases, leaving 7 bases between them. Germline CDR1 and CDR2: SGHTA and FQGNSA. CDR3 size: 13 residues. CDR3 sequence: CASSLGLGTEAFF. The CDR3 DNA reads TGTGCCAGCAGCTTAGGACTCGGCACTGAAGCTTTCTTT.

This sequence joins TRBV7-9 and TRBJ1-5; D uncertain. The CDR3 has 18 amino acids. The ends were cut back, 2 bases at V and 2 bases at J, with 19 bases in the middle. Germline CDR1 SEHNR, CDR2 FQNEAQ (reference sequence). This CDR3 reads CASSLIGVGGIGNQPQHF. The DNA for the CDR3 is TGTGCCAGCAGCTTAATTGGTGTAGGAGGGATTGGCAATCAGCCCCAGCATTTT.

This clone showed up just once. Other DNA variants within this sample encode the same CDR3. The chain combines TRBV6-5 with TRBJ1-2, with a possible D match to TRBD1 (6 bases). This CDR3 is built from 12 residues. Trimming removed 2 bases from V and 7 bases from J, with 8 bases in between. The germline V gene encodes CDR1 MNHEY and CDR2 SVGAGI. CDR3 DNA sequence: TGTGCCAGCAGTTACAGGGGGGGTGGCTACACCTTC. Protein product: CASSYRGGGYTF.

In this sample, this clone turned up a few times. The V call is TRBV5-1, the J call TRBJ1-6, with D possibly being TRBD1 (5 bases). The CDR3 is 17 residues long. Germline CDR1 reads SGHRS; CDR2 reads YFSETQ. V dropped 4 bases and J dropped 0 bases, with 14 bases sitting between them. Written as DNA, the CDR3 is TGCGCCAGCAGCGGGGGGGACGTGAGCTCCTATAATTCACCCCTCCACTTT. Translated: CASSGGDVSSYNSPLHF.

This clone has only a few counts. The CDR3 spells CASSYSTPVTGAFMFF. In DNA form, the CDR3 reads TGTGCCAGCAGTTACTCGACACCTGTTACAGGCGCCTTTATGTTCTTC. The V gene is TRBV6-6, the J gene TRBJ2-1, with a possible D match to TRBD1 (5 bases). V was shortened by 0 bases and J by 15 bases, with 24 bases between the two germline ends. CDR1 MNHNY and CDR2 SVGAGI come from the germline V gene (reference sequence). The CDR3 covers 16 residues.

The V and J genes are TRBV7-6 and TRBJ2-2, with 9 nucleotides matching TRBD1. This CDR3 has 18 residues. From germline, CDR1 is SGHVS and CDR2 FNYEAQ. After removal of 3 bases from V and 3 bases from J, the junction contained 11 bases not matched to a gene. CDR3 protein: CASSFRGPGTGYTGELFF. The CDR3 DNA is TGTGCCAGCAGCTTTAGAGGACCCGGGACAGGGTACACCGGGGAGCTGTTTTTT.

CDR3: CASGGPSWDGDYGYTF. As DNA, the CDR3 is TGCGCCAGCGGGGGTCCTTCTTGGGACGGTGACTATGGCTACACCTTC. V and J are TRBV4-3 and TRBJ1-2; a possible D gene is TRBD1 (5 bases). Germline CDR1 and CDR2: LGHNA and YSLEER. Between the trimmed V and J ends, which lost 8 bases and 3 bases, there was a span of 22 bases. CDR3 size: 16 residues.

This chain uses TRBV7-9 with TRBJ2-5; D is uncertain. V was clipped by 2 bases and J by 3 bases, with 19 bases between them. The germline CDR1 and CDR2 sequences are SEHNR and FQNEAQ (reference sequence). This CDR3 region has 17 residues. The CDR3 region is CASSLSARVVSKETQYF. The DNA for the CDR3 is TGTGCCAGCAGCTTATCGGCAAGGGTAGTCTCCAAAGAGACCCAGTACTTC.

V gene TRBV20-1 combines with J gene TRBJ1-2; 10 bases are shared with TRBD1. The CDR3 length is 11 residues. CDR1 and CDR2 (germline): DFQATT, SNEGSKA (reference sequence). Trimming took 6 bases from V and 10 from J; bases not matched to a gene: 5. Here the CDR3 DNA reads TGCAGTGCCCTGACAGGGGGCGACTACACCTTC. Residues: CSALTGGDYTF.

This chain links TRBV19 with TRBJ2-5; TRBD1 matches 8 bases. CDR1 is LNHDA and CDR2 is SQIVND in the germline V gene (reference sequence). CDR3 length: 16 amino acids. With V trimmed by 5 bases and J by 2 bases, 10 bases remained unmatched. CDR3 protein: CASSPSVGTGQETQYF. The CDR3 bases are TGTGCCAGTAGTCCATCGGTCGGGACAGGACAAGAGACCCAGTACTTC.

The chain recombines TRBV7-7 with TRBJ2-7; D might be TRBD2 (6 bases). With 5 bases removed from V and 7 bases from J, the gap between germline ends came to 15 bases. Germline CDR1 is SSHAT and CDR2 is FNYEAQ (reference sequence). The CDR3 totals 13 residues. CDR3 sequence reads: CASSPRTAGEQYF. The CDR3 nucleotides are TGTGCCAGCAGCCCCAGGACGGCGGGGGAGCAGTACTTC.

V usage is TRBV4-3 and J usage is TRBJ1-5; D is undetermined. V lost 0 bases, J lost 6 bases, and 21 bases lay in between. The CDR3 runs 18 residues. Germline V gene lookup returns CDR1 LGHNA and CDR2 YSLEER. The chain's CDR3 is CASSQEAPGSRASQPQHF. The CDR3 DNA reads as TGCGCCAGCAGCCAAGAGGCCCCGGGATCCCGCGCCAGTCAGCCCCAGCATTTT.

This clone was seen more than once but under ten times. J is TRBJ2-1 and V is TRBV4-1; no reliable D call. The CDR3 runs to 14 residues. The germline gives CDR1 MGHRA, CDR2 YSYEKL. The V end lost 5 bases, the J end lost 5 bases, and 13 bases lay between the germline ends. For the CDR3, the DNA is TGCGCCAGCAGCTTTAGCTCCACTAACAATGAGCAGTTCTTC. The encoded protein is CASSFSSTNNEQFF.

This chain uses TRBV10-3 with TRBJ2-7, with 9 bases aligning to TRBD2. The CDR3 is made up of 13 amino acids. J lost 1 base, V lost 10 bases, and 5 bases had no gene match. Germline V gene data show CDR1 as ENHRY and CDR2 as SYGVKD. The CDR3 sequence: CATISGGSYEQYF. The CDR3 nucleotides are TGTGCCACCATTAGCGGGGGTTCCTACGAGCAGTACTTC.

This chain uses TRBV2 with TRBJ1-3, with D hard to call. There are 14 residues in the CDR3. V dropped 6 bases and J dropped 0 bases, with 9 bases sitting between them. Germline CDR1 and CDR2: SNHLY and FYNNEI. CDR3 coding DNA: TGTGCCAGCAGCCTCCGGGGCTCTGGAAACACCATATATTTT. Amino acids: CASSLRGSGNTIYF. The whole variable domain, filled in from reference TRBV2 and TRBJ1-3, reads EPEVTQTPSHQVTQMGQEVILRCVPISNHLYFYWYRQILGQKVEFLVSFYNNEISEKSEIFDDQFSVERPDGSNFTLKIRSTKLEDSAMYFCASSLRGSGNTIYFGEGSWLTVV.